The next 29 T cell receptor beta chains were all read from a single sample in a study of tumor T cells in aggressive B-cell lymphoma. Clones were read by immunoSEQ multiplex PCR, and TCRdb kept only the in-frame ones, dropping some. The data hold 5,000 or so clones, with roughly 88% observed a single time. The sample comprised tumor tissue. Receptor source: an adult with diffuse large B cell lymphoma.

The chain carries TRBV29-1 and TRBJ1-2; 9 nucleotides line up with TRBD1. The V gene's germline CDR1 is SQVTM and CDR2 ANQGSEA. V was clipped by 4 bases and J by 7 bases; unmatched bases: 10. This CDR3 has 14 residues. Here the CDR3 reads CSVVLPQGAGGYTF. The CDR3 bases are TGCAGCGTTGTCTTACCACAGGGGGCTGGTGGCTACACCTTC.

The chain carries TRBV15 and TRBJ1-1; TRBD1 matches 11 bases. The CDR3 is 14 residues long. J lost 5 bases, V lost 6 bases, and 5 bases had no gene match. The germline gives CDR1 LNHNV, CDR2 YYDKDF (reference sequence). The CDR3 reads CATRRDRGGTEAFF. The CDR3 coding sequence is TGTGCCACCAGGAGGGACAGGGGGGGGACTGAAGCTTTCTTT.

This clone was counted a single time. V and J are TRBV4-3 and TRBJ1-2; D is uncertain. This CDR3 has 11 amino acids. The V end was cut by 5 bases, the J end by 4 bases, with 5 bases between. Germline V gene lookup returns CDR1 LGHNA and CDR2 YSLEER. The CDR3 loop is CASSDSYGYTF. As DNA, the CDR3 is TGCGCCAGCAGCGATAGCTATGGCTACACCTTC.

The chain recombines TRBV5-6 with TRBJ1-4; 9 bases are shared with TRBD1. CDR1 and CDR2 from the germline V gene are SGHDT and YYEEEE. The CDR3 consists of 16 residues. J lost 3 bases, V lost 3 bases, and 6 bases had no gene match. The CDR3, as DNA: TGTGCCAGCAGCTCAACAGGGGGCATAGCTAATGAAAAACTGTTTTTT. It is translated as CASSSTGGIANEKLFF.

The J gene is TRBJ2-1, the V gene TRBV5-1; 8 nucleotides agree with TRBD1. V shed 3 bases, J shed 7 bases, and the junction held 9 bases outside the gene matches. Germline CDR1 SGHRS, CDR2 YFSETQ. The CDR3 is made up of 15 amino acids. The CDR3 nucleotides are TGCGCCAGCAGCTACGCAGGGGGCAGTGTGAATGAGCAGTTCTTC. It codes for CASSYAGGSVNEQFF.

V gene TRBV5-1 combines with J gene TRBJ2-3; 9 bases are a match to TRBD1. V gave up 2 bases and J gave up 7 bases; unmatched junction bases: 11. The CDR3 consists of 16 residues. The germline CDR1 and CDR2 sequences are SGHRS and YFSETQ. CDR3 region: CASSLSGTGYVHTQYF. CDR3 nucleotides: TGCGCCAGCAGCTTAAGTGGGACAGGGTATGTTCATACGCAGTATTTT.

The V call is TRBV19, the J call TRBJ2-7; D is undetermined. Trimming left V 3 bases short and J 5 bases short, with 11 bases between. Germline CDR1 is LNHDA and CDR2 is SQIVND (reference sequence). CDR3 size: 13 residues. The CDR3: CASSIVTRDEQYF. The CDR3 nucleotides read TGTGCCAGTAGTATTGTAACCCGGGACGAGCAGTACTTC.

The chain employs TRBV15 and TRBJ2-3; D is uncertain. V dropped 0 bases and J dropped 0 bases, with 4 bases sitting between them. The CDR3 loop spans 14 amino acids. The germline gives CDR1 LNHNV, CDR2 YYDKDF (reference sequence). The CDR3 is CATSRDVSTDTQYF. In DNA form, the CDR3 reads TGTGCCACCAGCAGAGACGTTAGCACAGATACGCAGTATTTT.

This clone appeared a few times. This chain uses TRBV18 with TRBJ1-1, with D maybe TRBD1 (5 bases). The V gene lost 4 bases and the J gene lost 0 bases, with 9 bases spanning the gap. The CDR3 is 14 residues long. Germline-derived CDR1 and CDR2 are KGHSH and LQKENI. For the CDR3, the DNA is TGTGCCAGCTCACAAACCAGGGTGAACACTGAAGCTTTCTTT. This sequence encodes CASSQTRVNTEAFF.

This sequence joins TRBV6-5 and TRBJ2-1, with TRBD2 as a possible D gene (7 bases). V shed 7 bases and J shed 4 bases, with 17 bases lying between them. Germline CDR1 is MNHEY and CDR2 is SVGAGI. The CDR3 length is 15 residues. CDR3 region: CASTRGGGEYNEQFF. Here the CDR3 DNA reads TGTGCCAGCACTCGCGGAGGGGGGGAGTACAATGAGCAGTTCTTC.

The chain employs TRBV6-6 and TRBJ2-1; possibly TRBD2 for D (5 bases). CDR1 and CDR2 (germline): MNHNY, SVGAGI (reference sequence). The CDR3 is made up of 14 amino acids. V shed 5 bases and J shed 5 bases, with 13 bases lying between them. The DNA for the CDR3 is TGTGCCAGCAGTGGAGTCTCGAGGGACAATGAGCAGTTCTTC. This encodes CASSGVSRDNEQFF.

The genes are TRBV14 and TRBJ2-5, with 7 bases aligning to TRBD1. The V and J ends lost 4 bases and 5 bases, in that order; junction bases with no gene match: 7. Per germline, CDR1 SGHDN and CDR2 FVKESK. The CDR3 is made up of 14 amino acids. CDR3 sequence reads: CASSPTGYGETQYF. For the CDR3, the DNA is TGTGCCAGCAGCCCGACAGGGTATGGGGAGACCCAGTACTTC.

The V and J genes are TRBV14 and TRBJ2-1, with D perhaps TRBD1 (6 bases). CDR1 is SGHDN, CDR2 FVKESK, per germline. Trimming removed 3 bases from V and 4 bases from J, with 13 bases in between. This CDR3 contains 15 residues. DNA for the CDR3: TGTGCCAGCAGCCAGTGGACAGCACCTTACAATGAGCAGTTCTTC. It translates to CASSQWTAPYNEQFF.

This sequence joins TRBV6-5 and TRBJ2-2; 7 nucleotides align to TRBD1. With 4 bases clipped from V and 3 bases from J, the junction kept 5 bases outside the gene matches. Germline V lookup: CDR1 MNHEY, CDR2 SVGAGI. This CDR3 is built from 15 residues. The CDR3 region has the DNA TGTGCCAGCAGTTCTGGACAGGTCTACACCGGGGAGCTGTTTTTT. It encodes CASSSGQVYTGELFF.

V and J are TRBV29-1 and TRBJ1-1; perhaps TRBD1 as D (5 bases). The CDR3 runs to 12 residues. Germline CDR1 and CDR2: SQVTM and ANQGSEA. V was cut by 7 bases and J by 10 bases, with 19 bases left in between. Here the CDR3 DNA reads TGCAGCGCCTCTGACAGAAAAGGGGCAGCTTTCTTT. This codes for CSASDRKGAAFF.

This rearrangement joins TRBV2 to TRBJ2-7; D is ambiguous. This CDR3 spans 12 amino acids. The germline V gene has CDR1 SNHLY and CDR2 FYNNEI. V lost 8 bases to trimming and J lost 6 bases, with 14 bases between them. The CDR3 nucleotides are TGTGCCAGCGGTCTAGAGGTCCGCGAGCAGTACTTC. Translating gives CASGLEVREQYF.

In nucleotides, the CDR3 is TGTGCCAGCAGTTACGGTGTAAGAGAGCCCCAGCATTTT. Its translation: CASSYGVREPQHF. The V and J genes are TRBV27 and TRBJ1-5; D unresolved. This CDR3 spans 13 amino acids. The germline gives CDR1 MNHEY, CDR2 SMNVEV (reference sequence). The V gene lost 4 bases and the J gene lost 8 bases, with 12 bases spanning the gap.

DNA of the CDR3: TGCAGCGTCCTGTCGGAGTATCTCGAGCAGTACTTC. Its protein product is CSVLSEYLEQYF. The chain employs TRBV29-1 and TRBJ2-7, with D unclear. Germline V gene lookup returns CDR1 SQVTM and CDR2 ANQGSEA. This CDR3 spans 12 amino acids. V lost 6 bases to trimming and J lost 6 bases, with 15 bases between them.

The chain couples TRBV7-9 to TRBJ1-4; 7 bases are shared with TRBD1. Germline lookup yields CDR1 SEHNR and CDR2 FQNEAQ (reference sequence). The CDR3 is 14 residues long. The J segment lost 8 bases and the V segment lost 5 bases, leaving 8 bases of the junction unmatched. The chain's CDR3 is CASSLLQGREKLFF. The CDR3 DNA follows: TGTGCCAGCAGCCTTTTACAGGGGCGGGAAAAACTGTTTTTT.

The chain employs TRBV4-2 and TRBJ2-5, with D perhaps matching TRBD2 (5 bases). The CDR3 is 14 amino acids. In germline, CDR1 is LGHNA, CDR2 YNFKEQ. Trimming pared 4 bases from V and 5 bases from J, leaving 14 bases between. CDR3: CASSPDSVVETQYF. In nucleotides, the CDR3 is TGTGCCAGCAGCCCGGACTCAGTGGTGGAGACCCAGTACTTC.

V and J are TRBV11-2 and TRBJ1-1, with D perhaps TRBD1 (5 bases). Trimming took off 2 bases at V and 10 bases at J, with 17 bases between the two ends. Germline V gene sequence: CDR1 SGHAT, CDR2 FQNNGV. The CDR3 loop spans 14 amino acids. In DNA, the CDR3 is TGTGCCAGCAGCTTAACCTCAGGGCTCTATCGAGCTTTCTTT. Encoded protein: CASSLTSGLYRAFF.

The gene calls are TRBV7-2 and TRBJ2-7; D unresolved. This CDR3 comprises 12 residues. Germline CDR1 is SGHTA and CDR2 is FQGNSA. Trimming took off 4 bases at V and 7 bases at J, with 11 bases between the two ends. CDR3 region: CASSSSFREQYF. In DNA, the CDR3 is TGTGCCAGCAGCTCCAGCTTCAGGGAGCAGTACTTC.

The chain links TRBV27 to TRBJ2-7; maybe TRBD2 (7 bases). Germline lookup yields CDR1 MNHEY and CDR2 SMNVEV (reference sequence). CDR3 length equals 16 residues. Trimming left V 0 bases short and J 4 bases short, with 16 bases between. The CDR3 DNA follows: TGTGCCAGCAGTTTATCGTGGGGGGGCTCTCGATACGAGCAGTACTTC. It codes for CASSLSWGGSRYEQYF.

This clone appeared a few times. The V call is TRBV5-4, the J call TRBJ1-6, with D possibly matching TRBD1 (5 bases). This CDR3 has 15 amino acids. Germline values: CDR1 SGHNT, CDR2 YYREEE (reference sequence). The ends were cut back, 3 bases at V and 8 bases at J, with 15 bases in the middle. CDR3 DNA sequence: TGTGCCAGCAGCTCGGTATGGGGCAGGCATTCACCCCTCCACTTT. Its protein is CASSSVWGRHSPLHF. Full variable domain (outside the CDR3, taken from reference TRBV5-4 and TRBJ1-6): ETGVTQSPTHLIKTRGQQVTLRCSSQSGHNTVSWYQQALGQGPQFIFQYYREEENGRGNFPPRFSGLQFPNYSSELNVNALELDDSALYLCASSSVWGRHSPLHFGNGTRLTVT.

The chain links TRBV5-1 to TRBJ2-7; weak D call: TRBD2 (6 bases). Trimming removed 3 bases at V and 0 bases at J, with 7 bases between. The CDR3 is 13 residues long. Per germline, CDR1 SGHRS and CDR2 YFSETQ. The CDR3 region is CASSSGLSYEQYF. In nucleotides, the CDR3 is TGCGCCAGCAGCTCGGGACTCTCCTACGAGCAGTACTTC.

This chain connects TRBV5-4 to TRBJ2-3, with TRBD1 matching 10 bases. CDR1 and CDR2 from the germline V gene are SGHNT and YYREEE (reference sequence). This CDR3 has 15 amino acids. The V and J ends lost 4 bases and 4 bases, in that order; junction bases with no gene match: 6. Written as DNA, the CDR3 is TGTGCCAGCAGCCGGGACAGGGGTTTCGCAGATACGCAGTATTTT. Translation: CASSRDRGFADTQYF.

The gene calls are TRBV5-1 and TRBJ1-3; TRBD1 aligns across 8 bases. The CDR3 loop spans 14 amino acids. Unmatched junction bases numbered 4, after V lost 4 bases and J lost 4 bases. The germline gives CDR1 SGHRS, CDR2 YFSETQ. The CDR3 region is CASSPRDRGNTIYF. The CDR3 nucleotides are TGCGCCAGCAGCCCCCGGGACAGGGGAAACACCATATATTTT.

The chain joins TRBV18 to TRBJ2-5; D is possibly TRBD2 (5 bases). In germline, CDR1 is KGHSH, CDR2 LQKENI. Trimming took 6 bases from V and 5 from J, leaving 13 bases between them. This CDR3 has 13 amino acids. CDR3 coding DNA: TGTGCCAGCTCCCTTGGACTTCGGGAGACCCAGTACTTC. Its translation is CASSLGLRETQYF.

The rearrangement links TRBV19 to TRBJ2-2; D is perhaps TRBD2 (5 bases). The CDR3 totals 13 residues. Trimming left V 6 bases short and J 5 bases short, with 10 bases between. The germline V gene encodes CDR1 LNHDA and CDR2 SQIVND (reference sequence). Written as DNA, the CDR3 is TGTGCCAGTAGGGACTTGACAACCGGGGAGCTGTTTTTT. As protein: CASRDLTTGELFF. The full variable domain, completed using reference TRBV19 and TRBJ2-2, is DGGITQSPKYLFRKEGQNVTLSCEQNLNHDAMYWYRQDPGQGLRLIYYSQIVNDFQKGDIAEGYSVSREKKESFPLTVTSAQKNPTAFYLCASRDLTTGELFFGEGSRLTVL.